This T cell receptor (beta chain) was recovered during a study of regulatory T cells in long-lasting Graves disease. Stated time point: newly diagnosed GD, antithyroid drugs for less than 3 months. PBMCs were the source of the RNA used for TCR sequencing. Germline CDR1 reads MNHNS; CDR2 reads SASEGT. This CDR3 spans 17 amino acids. The trim removed 2 bases at V and 0 bases at J, leaving 5 bases unmatched. In its sample, this clonotype was seen many times. Construction of TCR beta libraries relied on iRepertoire HTBI primers and on Arm-PCR targeting CDR3 regions. MiXCR, applied by TCRdb to the multiplex PCR reads, yields one record per CDR3 protein. The sample has 400,000 to 550,000 distinct CDR3 sequences, roughly 17% seen once. Another study also made use of these data, one on T cells in Graves' hyperthyroidism and ophthalmopathy. That paper notes: Appearing also in blood were most of the thyroid clonotypes expanded above 0.001.

The chain is built from TRBV6-1 and TRBJ2-1; TRBD2 aligns across 9 bases. The clonotype was recovered from a woman in her twenties or thirties with Graves disease. Sequencing used peripheral blood mononuclear cells (PBMCs), obtained at new diagnosis, from a patient treated with antithyroid drugs. CDR3 loop: CASSEFSGSLSYNEQFF. The CDR3 DNA is TGTGCCAGCAGTGAATTTAGCGGGAGCCTCTCCTACAATGAGCAGTTCTTC.